Below, 4 T cell receptor beta chains from the same sample are listed, as sequenced in a study of T cells after yellow fever vaccination. TCRdb processed the 5' RACE reads anew with MiXCR; each CDR3 protein has one entry. This table has about 510,000 distinct CDR3 sequences, 21% appearing once. The sequencing here drew on PBMCs, taken less than 25 days after the first yellow fever vaccination. The receptor set was obtained from a man aged 18 to 29 who received the YFV17D yellow fever vaccine.

The genes are TRBV7-2 and TRBJ2-5; 9 bases agree with TRBD1. Germline lookup yields CDR1 SGHTA and CDR2 FQGNSA. This CDR3 is built from 15 residues. Unmatched junction bases numbered 3, after V lost 4 bases and J lost 0 bases. Written as DNA, the CDR3 is TGTGCCAGCAGCTCCCGGGACAGGGACCAAGAGACCCAGTACTTC. Translating it yields CASSSRDRDQETQYF.

This clonotype was picked up a small number of times. V usage is TRBV5-4 and J usage is TRBJ2-3; TRBD1 agrees at 8 bases. CDR1 is SGHNT, CDR2 YYREEE, per germline (reference sequence). The CDR3 consists of 15 residues. The trim removed 1 base at V and 3 bases at J, leaving 4 bases unmatched. The CDR3 DNA sequence: TGTGCCAGCAGCTTGTCCAGGGGGCTTACAGATACGCAGTATTTT. Translating it yields CASSLSRGLTDTQYF. Combining the CDR3 with reference TRBV5-4 and TRBJ2-3 gives the whole variable domain ETGVTQSPTHLIKTRGQQVTLRCSSQSGHNTVSWYQQALGQGPQFIFQYYREEENGRGNFPPRFSGLQFPNYSSELNVNALELDDSALYLCASSLSRGLTDTQYFGPGTRLTVL.

This clonotype was seen more than once but under ten times. CDR3 protein: CASSEWGTFYGYTF. The CDR3 region has the DNA TGTGCCAGCAGTGAATGGGGGACATTCTATGGCTACACCTTC. This chain connects TRBV25-1 to TRBJ1-2; tentative D call: TRBD1 (6 bases). The CDR3 is made up of 14 amino acids. V was pared by 1 base and J by 4 bases, with 10 bases between. CDR1 and CDR2 (germline): MGHDK, SYGVNS.

This clonotype was counted between two and nine times. The chain carries TRBV5-6 and TRBJ2-1, with D possibly being TRBD1 or TRBD2 (5 bases each). The CDR3 length is 16 residues. Trimming took 1 base from V and 5 from J, leaving 16 bases between them. Germline V gene data show CDR1 as SGHDT and CDR2 as YYEEEE. CDR3 amino acids: CASSLRYLGPNNEQFF. CDR3 DNA: TGTGCCAGCAGCTTGCGTTATCTGGGACCGAACAATGAGCAGTTCTTC.